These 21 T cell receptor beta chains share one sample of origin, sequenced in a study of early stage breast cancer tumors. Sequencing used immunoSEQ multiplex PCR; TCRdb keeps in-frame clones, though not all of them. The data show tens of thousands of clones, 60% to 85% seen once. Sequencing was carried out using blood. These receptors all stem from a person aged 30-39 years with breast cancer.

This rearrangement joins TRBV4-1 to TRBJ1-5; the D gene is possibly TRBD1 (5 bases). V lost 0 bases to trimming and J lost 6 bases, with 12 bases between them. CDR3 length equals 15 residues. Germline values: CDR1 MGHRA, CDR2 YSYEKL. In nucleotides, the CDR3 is TGCGCCAGCAGCCAAGATTGGGGGAAAGGTCAGCCCCAGCATTTT. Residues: CASSQDWGKGQPQHF.

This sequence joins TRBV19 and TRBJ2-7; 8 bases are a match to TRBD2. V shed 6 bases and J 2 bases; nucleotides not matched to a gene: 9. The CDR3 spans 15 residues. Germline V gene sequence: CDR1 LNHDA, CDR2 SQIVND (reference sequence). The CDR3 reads CASSTTTSGPYEQYF. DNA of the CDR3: TGTGCCAGTAGCACAACTACTAGCGGCCCCTACGAGCAGTACTTC.

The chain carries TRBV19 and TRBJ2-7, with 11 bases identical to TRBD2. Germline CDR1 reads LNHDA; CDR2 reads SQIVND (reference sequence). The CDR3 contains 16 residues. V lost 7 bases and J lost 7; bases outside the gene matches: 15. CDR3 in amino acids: CASTDRGDSGRAEQYF. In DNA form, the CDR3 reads TGTGCCAGTACCGATCGAGGTGATAGCGGGAGGGCGGAGCAGTACTTC.

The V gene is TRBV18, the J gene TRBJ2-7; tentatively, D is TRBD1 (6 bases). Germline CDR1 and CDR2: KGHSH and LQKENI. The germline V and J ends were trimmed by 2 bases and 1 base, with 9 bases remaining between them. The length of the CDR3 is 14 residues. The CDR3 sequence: CASSPDGQSYEQYF. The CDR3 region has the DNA TGTGCCAGCTCACCAGACGGACAGTCCTACGAGCAGTACTTC.

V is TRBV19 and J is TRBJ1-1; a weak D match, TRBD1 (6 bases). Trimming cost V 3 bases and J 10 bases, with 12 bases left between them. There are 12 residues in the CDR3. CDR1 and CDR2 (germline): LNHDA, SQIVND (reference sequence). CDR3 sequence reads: CASSIRGRGAFF. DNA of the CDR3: TGTGCCAGTAGTATCCGTGGCAGGGGAGCTTTCTTT.

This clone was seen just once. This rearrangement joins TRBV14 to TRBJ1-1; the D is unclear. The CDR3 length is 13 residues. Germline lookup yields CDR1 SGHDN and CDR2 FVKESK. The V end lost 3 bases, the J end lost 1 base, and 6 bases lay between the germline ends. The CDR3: CASSQLENTEAFF. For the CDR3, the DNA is TGTGCCAGCAGCCAGTTGGAGAACACTGAAGCTTTCTTT.

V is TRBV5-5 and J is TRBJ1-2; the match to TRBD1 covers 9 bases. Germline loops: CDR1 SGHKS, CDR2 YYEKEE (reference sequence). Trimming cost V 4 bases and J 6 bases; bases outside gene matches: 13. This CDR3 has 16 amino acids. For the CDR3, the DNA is TGTGCCAGCAGCGTGGGAACCGGGACAGGGAGAGATGGCTACACCTTC. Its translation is CASSVGTGTGRDGYTF.

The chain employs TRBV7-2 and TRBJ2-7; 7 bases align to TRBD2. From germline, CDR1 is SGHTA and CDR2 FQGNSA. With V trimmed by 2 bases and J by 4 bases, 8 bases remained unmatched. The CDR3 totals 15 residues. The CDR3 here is CASSLNGGESYEQYF. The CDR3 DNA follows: TGTGCCAGCAGCTTAAATGGGGGGGAGTCTTACGAGCAGTACTTC.

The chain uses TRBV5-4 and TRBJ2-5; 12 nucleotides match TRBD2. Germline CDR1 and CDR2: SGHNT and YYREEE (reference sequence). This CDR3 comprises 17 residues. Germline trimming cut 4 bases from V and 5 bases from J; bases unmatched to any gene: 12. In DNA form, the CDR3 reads TGTGCCAGCAGCGGGCAGACTAGCGGGAGAGGAAGGGAGACCCAGTACTTC. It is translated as CASSGQTSGRGRETQYF.

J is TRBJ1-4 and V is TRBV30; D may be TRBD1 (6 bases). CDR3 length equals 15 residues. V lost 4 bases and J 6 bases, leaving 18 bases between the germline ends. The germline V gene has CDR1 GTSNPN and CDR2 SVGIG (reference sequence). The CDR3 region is CAWTNPWAGDEKLFF. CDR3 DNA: TGTGCCTGGACCAACCCCTGGGCAGGGGATGAAAAACTGTTTTTT.

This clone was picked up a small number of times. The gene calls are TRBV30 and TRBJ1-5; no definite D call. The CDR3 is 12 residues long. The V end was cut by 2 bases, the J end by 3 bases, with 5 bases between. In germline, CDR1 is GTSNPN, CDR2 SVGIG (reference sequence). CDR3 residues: CAWSRPNQPQHF. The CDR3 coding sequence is TGTGCCTGGAGTAGGCCCAATCAGCCCCAGCATTTT.

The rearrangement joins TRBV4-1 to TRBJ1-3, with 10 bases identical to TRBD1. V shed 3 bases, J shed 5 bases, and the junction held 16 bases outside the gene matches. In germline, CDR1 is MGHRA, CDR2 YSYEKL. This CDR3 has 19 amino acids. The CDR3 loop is CASSHDLTGGTIVRNTIYF. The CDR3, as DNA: TGCGCCAGCAGCCATGATCTGACAGGGGGCACGATCGTTAGAAACACCATATATTTT.

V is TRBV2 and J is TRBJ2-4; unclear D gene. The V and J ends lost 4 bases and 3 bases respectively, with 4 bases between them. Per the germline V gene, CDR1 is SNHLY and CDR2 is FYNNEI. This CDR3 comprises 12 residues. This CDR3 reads CASSVSKNIQYF. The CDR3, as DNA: TGTGCCAGCAGTGTTAGCAAAAACATTCAGTACTTC.

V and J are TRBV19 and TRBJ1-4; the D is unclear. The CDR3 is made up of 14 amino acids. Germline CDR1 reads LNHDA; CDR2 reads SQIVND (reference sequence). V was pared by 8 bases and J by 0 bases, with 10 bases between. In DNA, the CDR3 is TGTGCCAGTCTGGACCGATCAACTAATGAAAAACTGTTTTTT. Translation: CASLDRSTNEKLFF.

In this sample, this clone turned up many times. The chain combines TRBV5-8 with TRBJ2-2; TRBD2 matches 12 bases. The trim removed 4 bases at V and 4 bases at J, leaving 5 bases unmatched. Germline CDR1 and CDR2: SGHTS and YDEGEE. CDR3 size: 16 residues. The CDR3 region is CASSTGLAGPTGELFF. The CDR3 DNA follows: TGTGCCAGCAGCACCGGACTAGCGGGACCCACCGGGGAGCTGTTTTTT.

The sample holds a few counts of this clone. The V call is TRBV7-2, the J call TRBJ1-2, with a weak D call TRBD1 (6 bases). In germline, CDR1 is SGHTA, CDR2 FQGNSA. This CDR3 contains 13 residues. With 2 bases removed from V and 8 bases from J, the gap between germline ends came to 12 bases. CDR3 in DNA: TGTGCCAGCAGCTTACGGTCCCAGGGGGGCTACACCTTC. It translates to CASSLRSQGGYTF.

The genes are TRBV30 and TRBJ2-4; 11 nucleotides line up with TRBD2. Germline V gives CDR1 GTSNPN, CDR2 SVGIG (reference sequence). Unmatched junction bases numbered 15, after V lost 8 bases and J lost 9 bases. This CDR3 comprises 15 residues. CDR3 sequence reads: CAMGRGSGRAGIQYF. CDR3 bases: TGTGCCATGGGCAGGGGTAGCGGGAGGGCCGGCATTCAGTACTTC.

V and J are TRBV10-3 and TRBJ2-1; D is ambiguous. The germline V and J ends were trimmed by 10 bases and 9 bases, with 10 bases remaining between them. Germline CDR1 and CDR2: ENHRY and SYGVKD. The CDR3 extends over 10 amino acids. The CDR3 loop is CATSEIEQFF. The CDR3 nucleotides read TGTGCCACCTCAGAAATTGAGCAGTTCTTC.

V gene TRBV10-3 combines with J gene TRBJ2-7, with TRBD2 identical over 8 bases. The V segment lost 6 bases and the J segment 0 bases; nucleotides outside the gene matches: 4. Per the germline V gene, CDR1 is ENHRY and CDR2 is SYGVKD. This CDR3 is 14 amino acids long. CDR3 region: CAIRSGTSSYEQYF. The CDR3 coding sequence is TGTGCCATCAGATCCGGGACTAGCTCCTACGAGCAGTACTTC.

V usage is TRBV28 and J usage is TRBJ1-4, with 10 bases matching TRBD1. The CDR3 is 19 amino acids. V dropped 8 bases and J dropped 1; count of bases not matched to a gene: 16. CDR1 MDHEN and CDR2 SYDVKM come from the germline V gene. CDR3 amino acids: CASVTTRGQGYGTNEKLFF. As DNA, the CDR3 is TGTGCCAGCGTAACCACCAGGGGACAGGGGTATGGAACTAATGAAAAACTGTTTTTT. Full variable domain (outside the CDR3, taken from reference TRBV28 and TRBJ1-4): DVKVTQSSRYLVKRTGEKVFLECVQDMDHENMFWYRQDPGLGLRLIYFSYDVKMKEKGDIPEGYSVSREKKERFSLILESASTNQTSMYLCASVTTRGQGYGTNEKLFFGSGTQLSVL.

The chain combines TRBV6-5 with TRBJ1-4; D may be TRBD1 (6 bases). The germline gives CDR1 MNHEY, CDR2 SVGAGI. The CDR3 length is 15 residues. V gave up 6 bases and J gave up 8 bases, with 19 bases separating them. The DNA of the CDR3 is TGTGCCAGCAGACGAGTTGAGGGGGTCGGCGAAAAACTGTTTTTT. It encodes CASRRVEGVGEKLFF.